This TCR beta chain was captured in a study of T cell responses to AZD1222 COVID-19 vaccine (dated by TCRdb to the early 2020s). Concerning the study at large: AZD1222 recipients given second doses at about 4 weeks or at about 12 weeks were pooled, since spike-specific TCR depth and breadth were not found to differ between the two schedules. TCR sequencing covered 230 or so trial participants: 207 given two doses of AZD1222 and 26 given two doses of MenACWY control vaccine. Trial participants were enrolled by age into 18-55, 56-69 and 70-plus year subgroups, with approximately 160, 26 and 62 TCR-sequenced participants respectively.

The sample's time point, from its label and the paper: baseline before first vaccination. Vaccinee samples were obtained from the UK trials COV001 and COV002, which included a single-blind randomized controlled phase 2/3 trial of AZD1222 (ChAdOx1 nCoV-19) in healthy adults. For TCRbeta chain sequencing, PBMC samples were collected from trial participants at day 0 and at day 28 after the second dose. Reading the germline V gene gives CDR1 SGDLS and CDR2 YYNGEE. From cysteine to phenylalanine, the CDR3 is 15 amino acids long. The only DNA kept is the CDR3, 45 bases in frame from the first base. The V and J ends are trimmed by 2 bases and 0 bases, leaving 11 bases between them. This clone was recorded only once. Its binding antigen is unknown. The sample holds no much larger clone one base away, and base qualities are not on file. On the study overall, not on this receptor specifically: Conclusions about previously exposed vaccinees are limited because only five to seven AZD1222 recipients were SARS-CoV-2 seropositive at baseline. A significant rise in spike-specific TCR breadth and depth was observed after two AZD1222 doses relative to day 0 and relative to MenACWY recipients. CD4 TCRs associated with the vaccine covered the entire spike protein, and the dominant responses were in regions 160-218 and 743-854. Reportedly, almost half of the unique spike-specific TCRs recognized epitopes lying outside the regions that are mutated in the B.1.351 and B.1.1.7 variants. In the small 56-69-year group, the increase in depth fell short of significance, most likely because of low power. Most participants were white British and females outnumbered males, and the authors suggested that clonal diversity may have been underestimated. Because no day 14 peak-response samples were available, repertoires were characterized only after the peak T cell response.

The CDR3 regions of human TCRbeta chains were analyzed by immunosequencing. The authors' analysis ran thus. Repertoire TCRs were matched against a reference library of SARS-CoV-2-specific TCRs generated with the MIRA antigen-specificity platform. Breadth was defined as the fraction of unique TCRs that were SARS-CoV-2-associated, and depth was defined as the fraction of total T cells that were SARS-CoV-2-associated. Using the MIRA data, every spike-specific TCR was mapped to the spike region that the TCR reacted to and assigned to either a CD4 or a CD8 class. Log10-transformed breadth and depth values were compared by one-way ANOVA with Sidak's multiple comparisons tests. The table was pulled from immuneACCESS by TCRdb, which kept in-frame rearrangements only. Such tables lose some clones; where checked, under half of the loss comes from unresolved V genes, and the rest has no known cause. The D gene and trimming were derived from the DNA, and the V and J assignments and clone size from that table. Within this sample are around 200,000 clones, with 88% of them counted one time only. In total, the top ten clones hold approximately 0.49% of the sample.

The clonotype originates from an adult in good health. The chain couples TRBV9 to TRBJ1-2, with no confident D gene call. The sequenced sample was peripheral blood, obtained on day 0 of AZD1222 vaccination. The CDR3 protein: CASSVGPQANYGYTF. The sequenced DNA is TGTGCCAGCAGCGTTGGGCCTCAAGCTAACTATGGCTACACCTTC.